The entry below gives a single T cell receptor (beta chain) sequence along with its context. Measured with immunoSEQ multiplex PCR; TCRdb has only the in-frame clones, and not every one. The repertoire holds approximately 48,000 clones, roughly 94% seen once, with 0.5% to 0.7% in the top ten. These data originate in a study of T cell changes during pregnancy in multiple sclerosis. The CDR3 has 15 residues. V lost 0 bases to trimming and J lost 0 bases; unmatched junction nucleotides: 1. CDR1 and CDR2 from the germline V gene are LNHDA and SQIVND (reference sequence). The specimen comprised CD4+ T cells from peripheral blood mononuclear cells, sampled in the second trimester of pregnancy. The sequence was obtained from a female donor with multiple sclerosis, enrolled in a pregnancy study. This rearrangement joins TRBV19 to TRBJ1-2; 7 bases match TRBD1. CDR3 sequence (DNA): TGTGCCAGTAGTATAGAACAGGGGACTAACTATGGCTACACCTTC. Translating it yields CASSIEQGTNYGYTF.